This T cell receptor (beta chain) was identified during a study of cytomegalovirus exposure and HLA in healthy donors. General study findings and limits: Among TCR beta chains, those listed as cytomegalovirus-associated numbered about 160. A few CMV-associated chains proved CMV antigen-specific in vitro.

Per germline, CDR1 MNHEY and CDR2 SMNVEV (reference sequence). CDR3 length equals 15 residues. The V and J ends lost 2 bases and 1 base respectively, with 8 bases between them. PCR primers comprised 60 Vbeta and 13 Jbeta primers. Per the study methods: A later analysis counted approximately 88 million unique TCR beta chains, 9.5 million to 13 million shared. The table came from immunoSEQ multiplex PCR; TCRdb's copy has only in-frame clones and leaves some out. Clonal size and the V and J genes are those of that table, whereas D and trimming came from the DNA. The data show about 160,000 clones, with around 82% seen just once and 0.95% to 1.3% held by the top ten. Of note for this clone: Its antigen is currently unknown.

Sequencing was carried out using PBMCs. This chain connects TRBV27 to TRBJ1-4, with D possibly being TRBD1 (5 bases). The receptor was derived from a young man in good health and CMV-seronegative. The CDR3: CASSLIRETNEKLFF. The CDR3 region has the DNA TGTGCCAGCAGTTTAATCAGGGAAACTAATGAAAAACTGTTTTTT.